The following is a TCR beta chain sequence with its context. One Seattle source followed patients from active infection through their disease course. This sample stems from a study of blood T cell repertoires in COVID-19. Study context: Nucleic acid was either cDNA or gDNA, and it came from T cells, B-cell-depleted T cells, or PBMCs.

The J segment lost 6 bases and the V segment lost 3 bases, leaving 5 bases of the junction unmatched. CDR1 is LNHDA and CDR2 is SQIVND in the germline V gene (reference sequence). This CDR3 comprises 15 residues. Per the original data handling: Researchers report that nucleated cell counts were estimated from reference gene primer amplification. Method: immunoSEQ multiplex PCR; TCRdb's copy keeps in-frame clones and lacks some. From that table come the V and J calls and clone size; the DNA was used to work out D and trimming. The data hold about 230,000 clones, with approximately 90% observed a single time.

The genes are TRBV19 and TRBJ2-2, with 9 positions matching TRBD2. The clonotype originates from a man between 50 and 59 years old with COVID-19, enrolled during active disease. The sequenced sample consisted of peripheral blood. For the CDR3, the DNA is TGTGCCAGTAGTATCTTGGCGGGGGGGCCCGGGGAGCTGTTTTTT. Translating gives CASSILAGGPGELFF. The full variable domain, with the rest looked up from reference TRBV19 and TRBJ2-2, is DGGITQSPKYLFRKEGQNVTLSCEQNLNHDAMYWYRQDPGQGLRLIYYSQIVNDFQKGDIAEGYSVSREKKESFPLTVTSAQKNPTAFYLCASSILAGGPGELFFGEGSRLTVL.